This T cell receptor beta chain was documented in a study of shared clonotypes between healthy human individuals. Genomic DNA belonging to each subset was distributed in equal measure over several immunoSEQ plates. It was about 210 ng DNA, tens of thousands of T cell genomes, that sorted-subset replicate PCRs used. The protocol was immunoSEQ multiplex PCR, while the TCRdb copy is restricted to in-frame clones and leaves out a portion. The sample lists about 680,000 clones, 90% to 95% occurring once. Naive CD8 isolation took CD45RO-negative cells positively selected for CCR7 and excluded terminally differentiated effector memory CD45RA+ cells. This sequence was found in a man aged 30 to 39 in good health. The sequencing sample was made of naive CD8+ T cells sorted from blood.

The CDR3 DNA is TGTGCCAGCAGTTTAGGGGCTGGGCTAGCGGGAAGGAGTGAGCAGTTCTTC. Its translation is CASSLGAGLAGRSEQFF. The chain has TRBV27 and TRBJ2-1, with 9 bases fitting TRBD2. Germline assignment: CDR1 MNHEY and CDR2 SMNVEV (reference sequence). The CDR3 is made up of 17 amino acids. Unmatched junction bases numbered 14, after V lost 2 bases and J lost 9 bases.